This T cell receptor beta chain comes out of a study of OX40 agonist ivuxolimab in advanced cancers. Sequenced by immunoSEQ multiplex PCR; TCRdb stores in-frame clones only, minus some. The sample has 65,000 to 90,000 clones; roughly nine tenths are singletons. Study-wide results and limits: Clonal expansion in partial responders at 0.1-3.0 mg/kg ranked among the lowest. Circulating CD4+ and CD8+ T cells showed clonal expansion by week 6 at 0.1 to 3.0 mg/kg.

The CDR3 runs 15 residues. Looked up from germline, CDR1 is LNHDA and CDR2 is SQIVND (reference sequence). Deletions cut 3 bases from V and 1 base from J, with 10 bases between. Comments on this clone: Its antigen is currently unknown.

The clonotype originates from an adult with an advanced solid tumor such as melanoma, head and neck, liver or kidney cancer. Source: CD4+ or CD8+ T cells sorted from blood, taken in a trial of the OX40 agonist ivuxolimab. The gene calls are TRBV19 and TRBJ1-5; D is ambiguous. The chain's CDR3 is CASSMSGKSNQPQHF. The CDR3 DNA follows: TGTGCCAGTAGTATGAGCGGGAAGAGCAATCAGCCCCAGCATTTT.